One and the same sample provided the 8 T cell receptor beta chains below, sequenced in a study of CD8+CD57+ T cells in acquired aplastic anemia. TCR beta VDJ combinations and CDR3 sequences were profiled from genomic DNA. One entry per CDR3 protein results from TCRdb running MiXCR on the reads. The table records about 250,000 distinct CDR3 sequences, approximately 45% of them present only once. The patients chosen for sequencing had shown expansion of CD8+CD57+ cells (detected by flow cytometry). What was sequenced was sorted CD4+, CD8+, or CD8+CD57+ T cells (not recorded which) from PBMCs. The receptors shown here come from a human donor with aplastic anemia.

Worth noting for this clonotype: A read error may produce the germline difference seen at one junction end. This rearrangement joins TRBV7-2 to TRBJ2-7, with a weak D call TRBD1 (6 bases). Germline CDR1 is SGHTA and CDR2 is FQGNSA. The CDR3 consists of 15 residues. CDR3 sequence reads: CASSQVRGGTYEQYF. The CDR3, as DNA: TGCGCCAGCAGCCAAGTGCGTGGGGGCACCTACGAGCAGTACTTC.

This clonotype showed up just a few times. The chain has TRBV5-5 and TRBJ2-7; unclear D gene. The CDR3 sequence is 14 residues long. The germline V gene encodes CDR1 SGHKS and CDR2 YYEKEE (reference sequence). The V end was cut by 0 bases, the J end by 0 bases, with 7 bases between. This CDR3 is CASSLEVGSYEQYF. In nucleotides, the CDR3 is TGTGCCAGCAGCTTGGAAGTAGGCTCCTACGAGCAGTACTTC.

With respect to this clonotype: A much bigger clone sits one base away, suggesting this may be a read error. J is TRBJ2-1 and V is TRBV9; D remains ambiguous. Germline lookup yields CDR1 SGDLS and CDR2 YYNGEE. This CDR3 has 15 residues. V shed 5 bases and J shed 8 bases, with 20 bases lying between them. The CDR3 bases are TGTGCCAGCAGTTACTCGACCAGTTCTTCGGATGAGCAGTTCTTC. The encoded protein is CASSYSTSSSDEQFF.

Worth noting for this clonotype: This may arise from a read error, as a much more abundant clone is one base away. The chain links TRBV3-1 to TRBJ1-2, with 8 nucleotides matching TRBD1. The CDR3 length is 11 residues. Germline assignment: CDR1 LGHDT and CDR2 YNNKEL (reference sequence). The CDR3 DNA reads TGTGCCAGCAGCCCGGAACAGGGGGAGGACTTC. This encodes CASSPEQGEDF. The full variable domain, in which reference TRBV3-1 and TRBJ1-2 provide the parts outside the CDR3, is DTAVSQTPKYLVTQMGNDKSIKCEQNLGHDTMYWYKQDSKKFLKIMFSYNNKELIINETVPNRFSPKSPDKAHLNLHINSLELGDSAVYFCASSPEQGEDFGSGTRLTVV.

This clonotype was found a few times. The chain couples TRBV27 to TRBJ2-7, with TRBD1 matching over 8 bases. Germline V gives CDR1 MNHEY, CDR2 SMNVEV (reference sequence). J lost 0 bases, V lost 6 bases, and 4 bases had no gene match. CDR3 length: 14 residues. The CDR3 DNA sequence: TGTGCCAGCAGCCAGGGGGCTAGCTCCTACGAGCAGTACTTC. Translating gives CASSQGASSYEQYF.

The chain links TRBV7-8 to TRBJ1-2, with 9 bases that match TRBD1. J gave up 2 bases and V 2 bases, and 9 bases lay outside the gene matches. Germline-derived CDR1 and CDR2 are SGHVS and FQNEAQ. The CDR3 runs to 17 residues. CDR3 nucleotide sequence: TGTGCCAGCAGCTTAAAGTTTATAGGGACAGGGAACTATGGCTACACCTTC. This encodes CASSLKFIGTGNYGYTF.

This clonotype was counted ten times or more. This chain links TRBV19 with TRBJ1-5; D remains ambiguous. The V gene lost 4 bases and the J gene lost 11 bases, with 9 bases spanning the gap. The CDR3 has 11 residues. Germline CDR1 reads LNHDA; CDR2 reads SQIVND (reference sequence). The CDR3 nucleotides are TGTGCCAGTAGTACGGGAGCGGCCCAGCATTTT. It specifies CASSTGAAQHF.

Points on this clonotype: The junction departs from germline at one end; a sequencing error may be responsible. The chain combines TRBV20-1 with TRBJ1-4; D is undetermined. Germline V lookup: CDR1 DFQATT, CDR2 SNEGSKA (reference sequence). This CDR3 region has 9 residues. The CDR3 loop is CSARAPREF. The CDR3 DNA follows: TGCAGTGCTAGAGCGCCGAGGGAATTT.